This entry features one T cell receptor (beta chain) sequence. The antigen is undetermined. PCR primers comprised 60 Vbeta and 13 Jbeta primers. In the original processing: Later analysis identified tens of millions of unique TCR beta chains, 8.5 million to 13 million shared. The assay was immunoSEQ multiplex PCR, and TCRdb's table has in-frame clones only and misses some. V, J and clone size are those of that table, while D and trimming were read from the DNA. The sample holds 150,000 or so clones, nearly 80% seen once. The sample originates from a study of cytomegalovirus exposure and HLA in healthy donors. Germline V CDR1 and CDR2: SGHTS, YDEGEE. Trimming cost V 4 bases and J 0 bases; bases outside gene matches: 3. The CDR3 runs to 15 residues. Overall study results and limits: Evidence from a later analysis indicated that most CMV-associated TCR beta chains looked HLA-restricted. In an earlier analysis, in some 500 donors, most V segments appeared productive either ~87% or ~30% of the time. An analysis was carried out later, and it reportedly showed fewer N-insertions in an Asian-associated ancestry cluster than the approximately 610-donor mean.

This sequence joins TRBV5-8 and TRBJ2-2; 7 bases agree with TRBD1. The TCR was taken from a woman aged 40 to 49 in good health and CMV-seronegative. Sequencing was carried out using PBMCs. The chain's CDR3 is CASSPGQSNTGELFF. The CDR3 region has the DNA TGTGCCAGCAGCCCGGGACAGTCGAACACCGGGGAGCTGTTTTTT.